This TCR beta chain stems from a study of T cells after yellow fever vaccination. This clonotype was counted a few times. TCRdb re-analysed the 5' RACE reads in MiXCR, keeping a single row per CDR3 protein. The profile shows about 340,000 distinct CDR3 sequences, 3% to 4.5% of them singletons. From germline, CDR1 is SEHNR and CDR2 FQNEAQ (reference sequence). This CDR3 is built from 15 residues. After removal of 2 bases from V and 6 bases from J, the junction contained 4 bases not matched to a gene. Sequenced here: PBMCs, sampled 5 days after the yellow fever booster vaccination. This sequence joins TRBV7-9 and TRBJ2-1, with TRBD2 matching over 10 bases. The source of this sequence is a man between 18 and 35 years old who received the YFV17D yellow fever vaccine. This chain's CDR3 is CASSLNSGGTNEQFF. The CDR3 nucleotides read TGTGCCAGCAGCTTAAATAGCGGGGGGACCAATGAGCAGTTCTTC. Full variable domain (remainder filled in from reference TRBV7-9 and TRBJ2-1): DTGVSQNPRHKITKRGQNVTFRCDPISEHNRLYWYRQTLGQGPEFLTYFQNEAQLEKSRLLSDRFSAERPKGSFSTLEIQRTEQGDSAMYLCASSLNSGGTNEQFFGPGTRLTVL.